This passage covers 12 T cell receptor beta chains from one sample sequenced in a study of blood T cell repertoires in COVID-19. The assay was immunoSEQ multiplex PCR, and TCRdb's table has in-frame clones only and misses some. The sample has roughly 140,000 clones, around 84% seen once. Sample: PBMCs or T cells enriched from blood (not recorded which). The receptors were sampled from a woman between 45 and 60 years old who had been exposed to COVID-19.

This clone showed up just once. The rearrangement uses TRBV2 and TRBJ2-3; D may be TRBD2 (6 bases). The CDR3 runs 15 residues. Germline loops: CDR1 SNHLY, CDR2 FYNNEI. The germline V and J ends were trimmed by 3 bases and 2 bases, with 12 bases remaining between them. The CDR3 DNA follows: TGTGCCAGCAGTGAGGGGCGGGGATACACAGATACGCAGTATTTT. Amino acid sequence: CASSEGRGYTDTQYF.

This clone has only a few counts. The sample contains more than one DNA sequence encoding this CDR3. The CDR3 DNA sequence: TGTGCCAGCAGCCAAGGAGGGAGCTCCTACGAGCAGTACTTC. This sequence encodes CASSQGGSSYEQYF. This chain joins TRBV4-2 and TRBJ2-7; possible D gene TRBD2, 5 bases. The CDR3 loop spans 14 amino acids. Germline lookup yields CDR1 LGHNA and CDR2 YNFKEQ. Trimming pared 1 base from V and 0 bases from J, leaving 7 bases between.

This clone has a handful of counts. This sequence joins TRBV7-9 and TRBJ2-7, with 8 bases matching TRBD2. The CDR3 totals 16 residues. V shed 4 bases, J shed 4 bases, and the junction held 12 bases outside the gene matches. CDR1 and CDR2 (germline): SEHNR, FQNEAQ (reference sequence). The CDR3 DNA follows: TGTGCCAGCAGCTCTACCTTAGCGGGATCGGTTTACGAGCAGTACTTC. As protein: CASSSTLAGSVYEQYF.

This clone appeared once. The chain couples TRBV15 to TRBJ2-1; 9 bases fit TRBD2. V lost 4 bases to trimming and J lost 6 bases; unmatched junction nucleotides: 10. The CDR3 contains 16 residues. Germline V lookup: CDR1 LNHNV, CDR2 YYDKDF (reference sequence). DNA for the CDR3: TGTGCCACCAGCACCAATGAAGCGGGAGGACTCAATGAGCAGTTCTTC. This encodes CATSTNEAGGLNEQFF. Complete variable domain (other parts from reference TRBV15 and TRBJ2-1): DAMVIQNPRYQVTQFGKPVTLSCSQTLNHNVMYWYQQKSSQAPKLLFHYYDKDFNNEADTPDNFQSRRPNTSFCFLDIRSPGLGDTAMYLCATSTNEAGGLNEQFFGPGTRLTVL.

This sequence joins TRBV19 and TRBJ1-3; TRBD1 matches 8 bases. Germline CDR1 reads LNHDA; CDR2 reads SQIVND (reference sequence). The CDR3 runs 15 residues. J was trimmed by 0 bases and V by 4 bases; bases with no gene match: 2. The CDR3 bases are TGTGCCAGTAGTAGCACAGGGGGCTCTGGAAACACCATATATTTT. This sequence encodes CASSSTGGSGNTIYF.

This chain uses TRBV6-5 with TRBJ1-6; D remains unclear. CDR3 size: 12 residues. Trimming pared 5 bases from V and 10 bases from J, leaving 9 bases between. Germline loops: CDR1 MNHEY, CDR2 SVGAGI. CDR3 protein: CASSRVESPLHF. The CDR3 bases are TGTGCCAGCAGTCGAGTGGAGTCACCCCTCCACTTT.

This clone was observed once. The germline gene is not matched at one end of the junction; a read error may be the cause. As DNA, the CDR3 is TGTGCCAGCACTGAACTCGGGGGGATCGGGGAGCTGTTTTTT. This codes for CASTELGGIGELFF. The chain carries TRBV2 and TRBJ2-2; the match to TRBD2 covers 7 bases. The CDR3 consists of 14 residues. Germline CDR1 is SNHLY and CDR2 is FYNNEI.

CDR3 nucleotides: TGCGCCAGCAGTGGGACCTTAGGACATATATACGAGCAGTACTTC. Translating it yields CASSGTLGHIYEQYF. The chain uses TRBV10-1 and TRBJ2-7, with D possibly TRBD1 on 5 matching bases. Per the germline V gene, CDR1 is WNHNN and CDR2 is SYGVQD (reference sequence). CDR3 length: 15 residues. Trimming removed 4 bases at V and 4 bases at J, with 17 bases between.

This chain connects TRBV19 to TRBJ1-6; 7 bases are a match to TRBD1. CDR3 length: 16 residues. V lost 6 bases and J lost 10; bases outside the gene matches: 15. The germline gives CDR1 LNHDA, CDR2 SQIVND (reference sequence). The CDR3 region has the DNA TGTGCCAGTAGCCTGATCGACAGGGTCGACGGATCACCCCTCCACTTT. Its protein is CASSLIDRVDGSPLHF. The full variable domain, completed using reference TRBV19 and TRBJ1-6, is DGGITQSPKYLFRKEGQNVTLSCEQNLNHDAMYWYRQDPGQGLRLIYYSQIVNDFQKGDIAEGYSVSREKKESFPLTVTSAQKNPTAFYLCASSLIDRVDGSPLHFGNGTRLTVT.

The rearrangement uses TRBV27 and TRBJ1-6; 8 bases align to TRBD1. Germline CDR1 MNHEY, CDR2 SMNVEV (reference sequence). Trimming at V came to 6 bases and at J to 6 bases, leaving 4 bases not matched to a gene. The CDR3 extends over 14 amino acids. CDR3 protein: CASSYDRGNSPLHF. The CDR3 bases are TGTGCCAGCAGCTACGACAGGGGTAATTCACCCCTCCACTTT.

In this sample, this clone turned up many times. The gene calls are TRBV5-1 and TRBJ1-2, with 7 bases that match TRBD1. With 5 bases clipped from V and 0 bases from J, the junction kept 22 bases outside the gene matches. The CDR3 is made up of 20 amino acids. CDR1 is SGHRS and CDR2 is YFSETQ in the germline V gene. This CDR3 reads CASSQSTGEKWRVPNYGYTF. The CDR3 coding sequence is TGCGCCAGCAGTCAGTCCACAGGGGAAAAATGGAGAGTACCTAACTATGGCTACACCTTC.

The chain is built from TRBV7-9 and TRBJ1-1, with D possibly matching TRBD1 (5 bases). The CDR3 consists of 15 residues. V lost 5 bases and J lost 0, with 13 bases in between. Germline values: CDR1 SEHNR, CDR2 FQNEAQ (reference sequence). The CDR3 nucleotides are TGTGCCAGCAGCCTCATGCCCAGGGTGAACACTGAAGCTTTCTTT. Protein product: CASSLMPRVNTEAFF.